This T cell receptor beta chain was profiled in a study of identical twins. The germline V gene has CDR1 MNHNS and CDR2 SASEGT. The CDR3 totals 14 residues. Trimming took 7 bases from V and 4 from J; bases not matched to a gene: 8. TCRdb re-analysed the 5' RACE reads in MiXCR, keeping a single row per CDR3 protein. The sample holds 450,000 or so distinct CDR3 sequences, over 11% seen once. These data also formed part of another study, on yellow fever vaccine responses in identical twins. That work adds: Among the twins, the vaccine T cell response reportedly seemed partly convergent and partly personalized.

The receptor comes from a young woman in good health. The rearrangement uses TRBV6-1 and TRBJ2-7, with 9 bases identical to TRBD1. Sequencing was carried out using CD4+ T cells sorted from blood. The chain's CDR3 is CASTRDRDIYEQYF. In nucleotides, the CDR3 is TGTGCCAGCACCCGGGACAGGGATATTTACGAGCAGTACTTC.